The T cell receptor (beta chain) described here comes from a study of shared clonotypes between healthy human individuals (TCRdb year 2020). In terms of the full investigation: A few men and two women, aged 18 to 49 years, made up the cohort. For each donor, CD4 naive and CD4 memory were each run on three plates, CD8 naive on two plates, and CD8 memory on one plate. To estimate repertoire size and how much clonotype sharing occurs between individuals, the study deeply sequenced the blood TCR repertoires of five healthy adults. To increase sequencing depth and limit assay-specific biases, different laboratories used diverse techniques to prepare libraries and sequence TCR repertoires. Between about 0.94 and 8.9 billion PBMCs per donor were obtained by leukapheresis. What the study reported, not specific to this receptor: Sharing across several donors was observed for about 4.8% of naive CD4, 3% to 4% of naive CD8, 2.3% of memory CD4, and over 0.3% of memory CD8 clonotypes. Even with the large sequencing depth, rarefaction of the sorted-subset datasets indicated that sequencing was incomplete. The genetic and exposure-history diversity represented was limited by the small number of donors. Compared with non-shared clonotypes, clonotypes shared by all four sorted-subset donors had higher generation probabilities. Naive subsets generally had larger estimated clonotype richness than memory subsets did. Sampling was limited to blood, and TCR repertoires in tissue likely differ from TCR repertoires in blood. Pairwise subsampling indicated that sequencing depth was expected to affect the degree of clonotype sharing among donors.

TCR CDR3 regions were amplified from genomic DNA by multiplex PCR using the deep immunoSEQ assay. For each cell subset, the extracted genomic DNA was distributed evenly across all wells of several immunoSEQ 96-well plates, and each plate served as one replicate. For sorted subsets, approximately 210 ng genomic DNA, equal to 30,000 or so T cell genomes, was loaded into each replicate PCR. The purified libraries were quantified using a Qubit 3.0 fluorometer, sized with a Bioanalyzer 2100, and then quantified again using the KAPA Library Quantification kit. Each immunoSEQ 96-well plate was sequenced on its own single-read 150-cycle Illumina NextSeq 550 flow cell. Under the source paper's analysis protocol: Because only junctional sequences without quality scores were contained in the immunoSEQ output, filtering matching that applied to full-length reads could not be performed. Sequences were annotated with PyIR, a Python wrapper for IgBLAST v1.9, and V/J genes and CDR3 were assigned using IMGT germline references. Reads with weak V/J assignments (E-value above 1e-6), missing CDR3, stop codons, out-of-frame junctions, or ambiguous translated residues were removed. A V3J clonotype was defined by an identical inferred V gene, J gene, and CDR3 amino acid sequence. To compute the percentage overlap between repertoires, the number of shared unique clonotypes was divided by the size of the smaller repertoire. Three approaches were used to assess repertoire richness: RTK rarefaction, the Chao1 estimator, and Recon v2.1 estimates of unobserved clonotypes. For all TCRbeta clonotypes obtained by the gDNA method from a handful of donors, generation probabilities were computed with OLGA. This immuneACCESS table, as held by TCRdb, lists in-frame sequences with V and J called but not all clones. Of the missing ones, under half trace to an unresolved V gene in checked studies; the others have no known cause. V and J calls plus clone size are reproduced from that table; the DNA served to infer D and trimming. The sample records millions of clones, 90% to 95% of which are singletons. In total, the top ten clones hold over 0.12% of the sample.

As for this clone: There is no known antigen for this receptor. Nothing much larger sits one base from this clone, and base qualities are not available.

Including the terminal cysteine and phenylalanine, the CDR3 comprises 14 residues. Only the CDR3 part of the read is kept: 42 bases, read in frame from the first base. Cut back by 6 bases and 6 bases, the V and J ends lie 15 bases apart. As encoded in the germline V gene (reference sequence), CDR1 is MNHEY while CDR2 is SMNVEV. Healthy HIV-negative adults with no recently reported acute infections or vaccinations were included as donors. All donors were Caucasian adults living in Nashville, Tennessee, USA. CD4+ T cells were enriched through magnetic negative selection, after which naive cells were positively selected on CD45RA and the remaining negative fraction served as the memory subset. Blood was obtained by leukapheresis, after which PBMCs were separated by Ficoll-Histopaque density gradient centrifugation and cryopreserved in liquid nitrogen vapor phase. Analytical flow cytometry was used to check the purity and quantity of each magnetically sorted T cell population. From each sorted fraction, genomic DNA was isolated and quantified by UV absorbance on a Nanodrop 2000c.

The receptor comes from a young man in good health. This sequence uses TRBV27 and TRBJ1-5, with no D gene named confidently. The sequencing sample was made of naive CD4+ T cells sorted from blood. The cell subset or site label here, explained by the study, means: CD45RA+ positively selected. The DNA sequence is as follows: TGTGCCAGCAGCCCTGATCGGGCGAGTCAGCCCCAGCATTTT. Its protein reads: CASSPDRASQPQHF.